This T cell receptor beta chain was retrieved from a study of vaccination and CD4 T cells after COVID-19. Time point indicated: late sampling 161 to 241 days after vaccination in three convalescent patients. Treatment in this sample: roughly 10-day PBMC culture with coronavirus spike peptide pools or control peptides (ViraFEST assay). The V gene's germline CDR1 is LNHNV and CDR2 YYDKDF (reference sequence). V trimming: 0 bases; J trimming: 7 bases; junction bases outside the gene matches: 15. The CDR3 runs to 18 residues. Concerning this clonotype itself: The antigen remains undetermined.

Researchers used the Oncomine TCR Beta short-read assay to sequence DNA from cultured CD4+ T cells. Investigators obtained genomic DNA by extraction from cultured CD4+ T cells. TCRdb itself ran the PCR reads through MiXCR, one entry per CDR3 protein. This table has 25,000 to 30,000 distinct CDR3 sequences, 41% appearing once. This TCR was recovered from a human donor who had recovered from COVID-19. The sequenced sample was CD4+ T cells from blood, cultured in vitro, obtained about 7 months after SARS-CoV-2 vaccination. The chain combines TRBV15 with TRBJ1-5; the match to TRBD1 covers 7 bases. CDR3 nucleotide sequence: TGTGCCACCAGCAGAGATAGGAGAGGGGGCGGTTTGAGACAGCCCCAGCATTTT. Its protein product is CATSRDRRGGGLRQPQHF.